This TCR beta chain originates from a study of identifying expanded T cells in peripheral blood. Study-level results: Clone count variance between roughly 2-week samples rose with total template count.

Of note for this clone: The antigen remains undetermined.

No infections or other immune events were documented during collection. Libraries were prepared by immunoSEQ multiplex PCR; TCRdb keeps only in-frame clonotypes and omits some of them. Of tens of thousands of clones listed, about nine tenths were seen once; the top ten hold about 4%. Sample: blood. The source of this sequence is a person between 18 and 75 years old in good health.

DNA for the CDR3: TGTGCCAGCAGCTTAAGGGATTCGGATACTGAAGCTTTCTTT. It codes for CASSLRDSDTEAFF. The genes are TRBV7-9 and TRBJ1-1; D unresolved. Looked up from germline, CDR1 is SEHNR and CDR2 is FQNEAQ (reference sequence). Trimming left V 2 bases short and J 5 bases short, with 12 bases between. This CDR3 is 14 amino acids long.